The clone carrying this TCR beta chain came up many times. Total RNA and DNA came together from around 20-30 mg of bulk tissue without cell sorting. The record originates from a study of tumor-infiltrating lymphocytes in primary liver carcinoma. On the study more broadly: The number of productive TCRbeta reads per sample ranged from roughly 3.65 to 7.5 million and was similar across tissue types.

The investigators made TCR beta cDNA from 400 to 550 ng total RNA, using a constant-region primer. Slightly modified ARM-PCR, run as three nested multiplex PCR rounds, produced the TCR beta libraries. Researchers ran the first two PCR rounds for about 11 cycles each with TRBV1-TRBV30 forward primers and a C-beta reverse primer. TCRdb reprocessed the multiplex PCR reads via MiXCR and lists one record per CDR3 protein. The sample consists of about 120,000 distinct CDR3 sequences, around 70% of them appearing once. Germline CDR1 reads MNHEY; CDR2 reads SVGAGI. V was clipped by 7 bases and J by 8 bases; unmatched bases: 6. The CDR3 has 13 amino acids.

Material: tumor-adjacent normal liver tissue. The sequence came from a woman aged 60-75 years with primary liver carcinoma and hepatitis B virus infection. This chain uses TRBV6-5 with TRBJ1-4; TRBD1 matches 8 bases. This CDR3 reads CASKQGAREKLFF. In DNA, the CDR3 is TGTGCCAGCAAGCAGGGGGCTCGGGAAAAACTGTTTTTT.